Below are 20 T cell receptor beta chains sequenced from a single sample in a study of blood T cell repertoires in COVID-19. Libraries were prepared by immunoSEQ multiplex PCR; TCRdb keeps only in-frame clonotypes and omits some of them. The sample comprises nearly 50,000 clones, about 90% of which are singletons, and 2% to 2.5% rests with the top ten. The sequencing sample was made of peripheral blood. These receptors all come from a woman older than 75 with COVID-19, enrolled during active disease.

V gene TRBV6-5 combines with J gene TRBJ1-5; 9 bases agree with TRBD1. The CDR3 has 15 residues. V shed 5 bases and J 3 bases; nucleotides not matched to a gene: 5. Germline V gene data show CDR1 as MNHEY and CDR2 as SVGAGI. The CDR3 sequence is CASSRDRGFNQPQHF. DNA for the CDR3: TGTGCCAGCAGTCGCGACAGGGGGTTCAATCAGCCCCAGCATTTT.

This chain links TRBV19 with TRBJ1-3, with 8 positions matching TRBD1. This CDR3 contains 17 residues. The germline CDR1 and CDR2 sequences are LNHDA and SQIVND (reference sequence). V gave up 6 bases and J gave up 0 bases; unmatched junction bases: 10. As DNA, the CDR3 is TGTGCCAGTAGCAGGACAGGGACTCTACACTCTGGAAACACCATATATTTT. It is translated as CASSRTGTLHSGNTIYF.

The genes are TRBV29-1 and TRBJ1-2, with D possibly matching TRBD1 (5 bases). Between the trimmed V and J ends, which lost 0 bases and 6 bases, there was a span of 14 bases. The germline CDR1 and CDR2 sequences are SQVTM and ANQGSEA. The CDR3 is 14 amino acids. The CDR3 loop reads CSVEDRLGPDGYTF. The CDR3, as DNA: TGCAGCGTTGAAGATCGGTTGGGGCCCGATGGCTACACCTTC. Based on the CDR3 plus reference TRBV29-1 and TRBJ1-2, the full variable domain is SAVISQKPSRDICQRGTSLTIQCQVDSQVTMMFWYRQQPGQSLTLIATANQGSEATYESGFVIDKFPISRPNLTFSTLTVSNMSPEDSSIYLCSVEDRLGPDGYTFGSGTRLTVV.

The chain employs TRBV9 and TRBJ2-7; TRBD2 agrees at 12 bases. The CDR3 is 14 residues long. Germline V gene sequence: CDR1 SGDLS, CDR2 YYNGEE. The J segment lost 5 bases and the V segment lost 0 bases, leaving 0 bases of the junction unmatched. The CDR3 DNA sequence: TGTGCCAGCAGCGTAGGACTAGCGGGGGACGAGCAGTACTTC. It translates to CASSVGLAGDEQYF.

The V gene is TRBV24-1, the J gene TRBJ2-5; D gene unclear. With 2 bases removed from V and 2 bases from J, the gap between germline ends came to 11 bases. Germline V gene data show CDR1 as KGHDR and CDR2 as SFDVKD. The CDR3 extends over 15 amino acids. The CDR3 DNA is TGTGCCACCAGTGATTCAGGTCGGATACAAGAGACCCAGTACTTC. Translating it yields CATSDSGRIQETQYF.

The chain carries TRBV6-1 and TRBJ1-6, with D tentatively TRBD1 (6 bases). Germline values: CDR1 MNHNS, CDR2 SASEGT. The CDR3 sequence is 15 residues long. Trimming took off 2 bases at V and 8 bases at J, with 13 bases between the two ends. Here the CDR3 DNA reads TGTGCCAGCAGTGAAACTGCCAGGGGATATTCACCCCTCCACTTT. This encodes CASSETARGYSPLHF.

V and J are TRBV3-1 (or the pseudogene TRBV3-2) and TRBJ2-1; 8 positions match TRBD2. The J segment lost 0 bases and the V segment lost 2 bases, leaving 3 bases of the junction unmatched. The CDR3 runs 16 residues. The V gene's germline CDR1 is LGHDT and CDR2 YNNKEL (reference sequence). The CDR3 DNA follows: TGTGCCAGCAGCCAATTAAGCGGGAGCTCCTACAATGAGCAGTTCTTC. It is translated as CASSQLSGSSYNEQFF.

The chain links TRBV5-1 to TRBJ2-1, with TRBD2 matching 9 bases. The junction had 12 bases not matched to a gene; V was cut back by 0 bases and J by 5 bases. The germline gives CDR1 SGHRS, CDR2 YFSETQ. This CDR3 is built from 18 residues. CDR3 nucleotide sequence: TGCGCCAGCAGCTTGGCTAGCGGGGCGTACGTCAACCACAATGAGCAGTTCTTC. It translates to CASSLASGAYVNHNEQFF.

This chain uses TRBV2 with TRBJ1-1; possible D gene TRBD1, 6 bases. The CDR3 sequence is 14 residues long. Germline loops: CDR1 SNHLY, CDR2 FYNNEI. The V end lost 7 bases, the J end lost 6 bases, and 18 bases lay between the germline ends. Written as DNA, the CDR3 is TGTGCCAGCATTAATACAGGGTTGTATGCTGAAGCTTTCTTT. Translating it yields CASINTGLYAEAFF.

This clone appeared a single time. This chain links TRBV5-6 with TRBJ1-5; D uncertain. This CDR3 contains 15 residues. The germline V gene has CDR1 SGHDT and CDR2 YYEEEE. Trimming left V 0 bases short and J 5 bases short, with 12 bases between. CDR3 bases: TGTGCCAGCAGCTTGGGACATCTCAGTCATCAGCCCCAGCATTTT. It yields the protein CASSLGHLSHQPQHF.

The V and J genes are TRBV18 and TRBJ1-2, with 8 positions matching TRBD1. With V trimmed by 3 bases and J by 7 bases, 13 bases remained unmatched. CDR3 size: 16 residues. Germline lookup yields CDR1 KGHSH and CDR2 LQKENI. The CDR3 loop is CASSPTSIDRGSGYTF. Written as DNA, the CDR3 is TGTGCCAGCTCACCCACCTCGATTGACAGGGGCTCTGGCTACACCTTC.

The V and J genes are TRBV28 and TRBJ2-5; the match to TRBD2 covers 7 bases. The CDR3 runs 12 residues. Looked up from germline, CDR1 is MDHEN and CDR2 is SYDVKM. The junction had 5 bases not matched to a gene; V was cut back by 10 bases and J by 3 bases. CDR3 sequence (DNA): TGTGCCACTTCGGCGGGGGAAGAGACCCAGTACTTC. Encoded protein: CATSAGEETQYF.

The rearrangement joins TRBV18 to TRBJ1-2; 10 bases align to TRBD1. The CDR3 consists of 16 residues. The ends lost 2 bases at V and 4 bases at J; junction bases unmatched: 7. Germline CDR1 is KGHSH and CDR2 is LQKENI. The chain's CDR3 is CASSPRDRGMGYGYTF. CDR3 in DNA: TGTGCCAGCTCACCAAGGGACAGGGGTATGGGCTATGGCTACACCTTC.

The CDR3 sequence: CASSQPGLRTYNEQFF. As DNA, the CDR3 is TGTGCCAGCAGCCAACCGGGACTACGAACTTACAATGAGCAGTTCTTC. V is TRBV4-2 and J is TRBJ2-1; 7 bases match TRBD2. The CDR3 extends over 16 amino acids. Germline loops: CDR1 LGHNA, CDR2 YNFKEQ. V lost 2 bases and J lost 4; bases outside the gene matches: 8.

This clone was found once. The chain links TRBV6-5 to TRBJ1-2, with D possibly matching TRBD1 (5 bases). The germline V gene encodes CDR1 MNHEY and CDR2 SVGAGI. The CDR3 sequence is 14 residues long. Trimming took 2 bases from V and 5 from J, leaving 12 bases between them. CDR3 sequence reads: CASSYPSGGYGYTF. The CDR3 bases are TGTGCCAGCAGTTACCCCAGCGGGGGATATGGCTACACCTTC.

This clone showed up just a few times. In the same sample, other DNA sequences code for this CDR3. The chain carries TRBV30 and TRBJ1-5; 9 bases align to TRBD1. This CDR3 is built from 13 residues. The trim removed 5 bases at V and 6 bases at J, leaving 5 bases unmatched. Germline CDR1 is GTSNPN and CDR2 is SVGIG (reference sequence). CDR3 sequence (DNA): TGTGCCTGGGGGGGACAGGGTGGTCAGCCCCAGCATTTT. This gives the protein CAWGGQGGQPQHF.

This chain links TRBV7-2 with TRBJ2-4; 11 positions agree with TRBD2. CDR1 and CDR2 from the germline V gene are SGHTA and FQGNSA. V trimming: 4 bases; J trimming: 8 bases; junction bases outside the gene matches: 4. This CDR3 comprises 14 residues. The CDR3 sequence: CASSYSGGADIQYF. Here the CDR3 DNA reads TGTGCCAGCAGCTATAGCGGGGGGGCGGACATTCAGTACTTC.

The V call is TRBV2, the J call TRBJ2-2, with 7 bases that match TRBD1. From germline, CDR1 is SNHLY and CDR2 FYNNEI. This CDR3 comprises 13 residues. After removal of 9 bases from V and 7 bases from J, the junction contained 8 bases not matched to a gene. The CDR3 sequence: CASERDSNGELFF. The DNA for the CDR3 is TGTGCCAGTGAGAGGGACAGCAACGGGGAGCTGTTTTTT.

The V call is TRBV4-1, the J call TRBJ2-7; TRBD2 matches at 9 bases. V shed 0 bases, J shed 2 bases, and the junction held 2 bases outside the gene matches. Germline assignment: CDR1 MGHRA and CDR2 YSYEKL. The CDR3 loop spans 15 amino acids. Here the CDR3 reads CASSQELAGPYEQYF. The DNA for the CDR3 is TGCGCCAGCAGCCAAGAGCTAGCGGGACCCTACGAGCAGTACTTC.

The gene calls are TRBV10-3 and TRBJ1-2; D perhaps matches TRBD1 (6 bases). Germline V gene sequence: CDR1 ENHRY, CDR2 SYGVKD. CDR3 size: 12 residues. V was trimmed by 5 bases and J by 5 bases, leaving 9 bases between them. The CDR3 bases are TGTGCCATCAGTACACAGGGTTATGGCTACACCTTC. This gives the protein CAISTQGYGYTF.